Detailed here is one T cell receptor beta chain. Its antigen is as yet unknown. This CDR3 spans 14 amino acids. V lost 6 bases to trimming and J lost 4 bases; unmatched junction nucleotides: 7. Per germline, CDR1 SGHTA and CDR2 FQGNSA. This sample was taken from a study of cytomegalovirus exposure and HLA in healthy donors. With 60 Vbeta and 13 Jbeta primers, the PCR was carried out. Only in-frame clones appear in the TCRdb table, and some are missing; sequencing was by immunoSEQ multiplex PCR. Among roughly 130,000 clones, 82% were seen once, and the ten largest hold about 11%. Whole-study findings and limits: TCR beta V- and J-gene trimming, according to a later analysis, was linked to a missense DCLRE1C variant. The number of N-insertions in an Asian-associated ancestry cluster was reportedly below the 666-donor mean in a later analysis.

Donors consisted of healthy bone marrow donors. Material for sequencing was PBMCs. The chain carries TRBV7-2 and TRBJ2-3; 7 nucleotides align to TRBD2. The TCR sequence derives from a male donor in good health and CMV-seropositive. CDR3: CASSRGLLPDTQYF. CDR3 sequence (DNA): TGTGCCAGCAGTCGGGGACTACTCCCAGATACGCAGTATTTT.